Listed below are T cell receptor beta chains from one sample, sequenced in a study of T cell responses to AZD1222 COVID-19 vaccine. Here immunoSEQ multiplex PCR was the method, and the copy in TCRdb shows in-frame clones only, minus some. The sample holds approximately 140,000 clones; roughly 92% are singletons and the top ten take about 1.1%. The sequencing used peripheral blood, collected 28 days after the second AZD1222 dose. Receptor source: an adult who received the AZD1222 COVID-19 vaccine. Both conserved end residues are part of each CDR3. The order of the fields is J gene, CDR3 length, D gene, clone size, V gene, CDR3 DNA, CDR3 protein. A D gene is named only where the DNA matches it firmly. Size values are once, few and many counts, or a class for expanded clones, and some rows have none.

j_call: TRBJ2-2; cdr3_length: 16; d_call: TRBD2; clone_size: .; v_call: TRBV3-1/TRBV3-2; cdr3_nt: TGTGCCAGCAGCTTAGCGGGGGGGCCGCGTACCGGGGAGCTGTTTTTT; cdr3_aa: CASSLAGGPRTGELFF
j_call: TRBJ2-5; cdr3_length: 15; d_call: TRBD2; clone_size: .; v_call: TRBV2; cdr3_nt: TGTGCCAGCAGTGGTACTAGCGGGTACCAAGAGACCCAGTACTTC; cdr3_aa: CASSGTSGYQETQYF
j_call: TRBJ2-5; cdr3_length: 13; d_call: .; clone_size: .; v_call: TRBV28; cdr3_nt: TGTGCCAGCAGTTTAGGTAGGGGAAAGACCCAGTACTTC; cdr3_aa: CASSLGRGKTQYF
j_call: TRBJ2-1; cdr3_length: 16; d_call: .; clone_size: .; v_call: TRBV4-1; cdr3_nt: TGCGCCAGCAGCCAAGCGAATTCCGGGTCCTACAATGAGCAGTTCTTC; cdr3_aa: CASSQANSGSYNEQFF
j_call: TRBJ2-5; cdr3_length: 16; d_call: TRBD2; clone_size: .; v_call: TRBV5-6; cdr3_nt: TGTGCCAGCAGCCCTAGACTAGCGGGGATCCAAGAGACCCAGTACTTC; cdr3_aa: CASSPRLAGIQETQYF
j_call: TRBJ1-3; cdr3_length: 16; d_call: TRBD1; clone_size: .; v_call: TRBV6-1; cdr3_nt: TGTGCCAGCAGTGAAGTGGGCAGGGGGGGAGGAAACACCATATATTTT; cdr3_aa: CASSEVGRGGGNTIYF
j_call: TRBJ2-7; cdr3_length: 13; d_call: .; clone_size: .; v_call: TRBV4-2; cdr3_nt: TGTGCCAGCAGCCAAGAGGTAGACTACGAGCAGTACTTC; cdr3_aa: CASSQEVDYEQYF
j_call: TRBJ1-1; cdr3_length: 14; d_call: .; clone_size: once; v_call: TRBV9; cdr3_nt: TGTGCCAGCAGCGTAGCCAGTTCGAACACTGAAGCTTTCTTT; cdr3_aa: CASSVASSNTEAFF
j_call: TRBJ1-1; cdr3_length: 14; d_call: .; clone_size: once; v_call: TRBV5-1; cdr3_nt: TGCGCCAGCAGCGTGCTTAGGGATAACACTGAAGCTTTCTTT; cdr3_aa: CASSVLRDNTEAFF
j_call: TRBJ1-2; cdr3_length: 15; d_call: .; clone_size: .; v_call: TRBV6-5; cdr3_nt: TGTGCCAGCAGCCGCATCGACTTGGCCAGGGGTGGCTACACCTTC; cdr3_aa: CASSRIDLARGGYTF
j_call: TRBJ2-5; cdr3_length: 15; d_call: TRBD2; clone_size: .; v_call: TRBV7-8; cdr3_nt: TGTGCCAGCAGCGCGTCGCGGGAGAGGGGTGAGACCCAGTACTTC; cdr3_aa: CASSASRERGETQYF
j_call: TRBJ2-7; cdr3_length: 15; d_call: TRBD1; clone_size: .; v_call: TRBV7-2; cdr3_nt: TGTGCCAGCAGCCCTCAGGGGGCGCAACTCTACGAGCAGTACTTC; cdr3_aa: CASSPQGAQLYEQYF
j_call: TRBJ1-5; cdr3_length: 16; d_call: TRBD1; clone_size: .; v_call: TRBV2; cdr3_nt: TGTGCCAGCAGTGAAAGTACGGGACAGGGTAATCAGCCCCAGCATTTT; cdr3_aa: CASSESTGQGNQPQHF
j_call: TRBJ2-7; cdr3_length: 11; d_call: .; clone_size: .; v_call: TRBV3-1/TRBV3-2; cdr3_nt: TGTGCCAGCAGCCAAAACCACGAGCAGTACTTC; cdr3_aa: CASSQNHEQYF
j_call: TRBJ2-3; cdr3_length: 16; d_call: .; clone_size: .; v_call: TRBV3-1/TRBV3-2; cdr3_nt: TGTGCCAGCAGCCAAACTTTCGCGGACGGCGCAGATACGCAGTATTTT; cdr3_aa: CASSQTFADGADTQYF
j_call: TRBJ1-5; cdr3_length: 16; d_call: .; clone_size: .; v_call: TRBV4-3; cdr3_nt: TGCGCCAGCAGCCAAGATCTGGCATCACGCAATCAGCCCCAGCATTTT; cdr3_aa: CASSQDLASRNQPQHF
j_call: TRBJ1-1; cdr3_length: 14; d_call: TRBD1; clone_size: .; v_call: TRBV4-3; cdr3_nt: TGCGCCAGCAGCCGGGACAGGGACCACACTGAAGCTTTCTTT; cdr3_aa: CASSRDRDHTEAFF
j_call: TRBJ1-4; cdr3_length: 13; d_call: .; clone_size: .; v_call: TRBV15; cdr3_nt: TGTGCCACCAGCAGAGGGACAGTTGAAAAACTGTTTTTT; cdr3_aa: CATSRGTVEKLFF
j_call: TRBJ2-7; cdr3_length: 14; d_call: TRBD1; clone_size: .; v_call: TRBV6-5; cdr3_nt: TGTGCCAGCAATCGGGGGGACAGGGGCTACGAGCAGTACTTC; cdr3_aa: CASNRGDRGYEQYF
j_call: TRBJ2-3; cdr3_length: 16; d_call: TRBD1; clone_size: few; v_call: TRBV30; cdr3_nt: TGTGCCTGGAGTAGACCTCGGACAGGGGGCCCAGATACGCAGTATTTT; cdr3_aa: CAWSRPRTGGPDTQYF
j_call: TRBJ2-1; cdr3_length: 12; d_call: .; clone_size: .; v_call: TRBV3-1/TRBV3-2; cdr3_nt: TGTGCCAGCAGCCCACAGTACAATGAGCAGTTCTTC; cdr3_aa: CASSPQYNEQFF
j_call: TRBJ2-3; cdr3_length: 16; d_call: TRBD2; clone_size: .; v_call: TRBV3-1/TRBV3-2; cdr3_nt: TGTGCCAGCAGCCCCGAAAGCGGGGGCTACACAGATACGCAGTATTTT; cdr3_aa: CASSPESGGYTDTQYF
j_call: TRBJ1-2; cdr3_length: 14; d_call: .; clone_size: .; v_call: TRBV19; cdr3_nt: TGTGCCAGTAGTAGAACAGGGACGAACTATGGCTACACCTTC; cdr3_aa: CASSRTGTNYGYTF
j_call: TRBJ1-2; cdr3_length: 16; d_call: TRBD1; clone_size: .; v_call: TRBV9; cdr3_nt: TGTGCCAGCAGCGTAGAATCACCGACAGGGGGTAGGGGCTACACCTTC; cdr3_aa: CASSVESPTGGRGYTF
j_call: TRBJ1-3; cdr3_length: 17; d_call: TRBD1; clone_size: .; v_call: TRBV7-2; cdr3_nt: TGTGCCAGCAGCTTAAGGACAGGGGGCAAGTCTGGAAACACCATATATTTT; cdr3_aa: CASSLRTGGKSGNTIYF
j_call: TRBJ2-4; cdr3_length: 17; d_call: .; clone_size: .; v_call: TRBV19; cdr3_nt: TGTGCCAGTAGTAGCAGGGCAACTCGGGAAGCCAAAAACATTCAGTACTTC; cdr3_aa: CASSSRATREAKNIQYF
j_call: TRBJ1-4; cdr3_length: 14; d_call: .; clone_size: .; v_call: TRBV7-2; cdr3_nt: TGTGCCAGCAGCTTGGGTATCAGGAATGAAAAACTGTTTTTT; cdr3_aa: CASSLGIRNEKLFF
j_call: TRBJ1-2; cdr3_length: 15; d_call: TRBD1; clone_size: .; v_call: TRBV7-9; cdr3_nt: TGTGCCAGCAGCTCTCAAAACGCGGACAGGGATGGCTACACCTTC; cdr3_aa: CASSSQNADRDGYTF
j_call: TRBJ1-1; cdr3_length: 13; d_call: .; clone_size: .; v_call: TRBV27; cdr3_nt: TGTGCCAGCAGTTTCCAGGGAAGAGGGGGAGCTTTCTTT; cdr3_aa: CASSFQGRGGAFF
j_call: TRBJ2-5; cdr3_length: 12; d_call: .; clone_size: .; v_call: TRBV18; cdr3_nt: TGTGCCAGCTCACCACCTGGGGAGACCCAGTACTTC; cdr3_aa: CASSPPGETQYF
j_call: TRBJ2-3; cdr3_length: 13; d_call: TRBD1; clone_size: .; v_call: TRBV2; cdr3_nt: TGTGCCAGCGGACAGGGGTTGACAGATACGCAGTATTTT; cdr3_aa: CASGQGLTDTQYF
j_call: TRBJ1-1; cdr3_length: 16; d_call: .; clone_size: .; v_call: TRBV13; cdr3_nt: TGTGCCAGCAGCTTAAGAAGTGCCAGCCGGAACACTGAAGCTTTCTTT; cdr3_aa: CASSLRSASRNTEAFF
j_call: TRBJ1-4; cdr3_length: 13; d_call: .; clone_size: .; v_call: TRBV9; cdr3_nt: TGTGCCAGCAGCGAGCGGGACGGGGAAAAACTGTTTTTT; cdr3_aa: CASSERDGEKLFF
j_call: TRBJ2-3; cdr3_length: 15; d_call: .; clone_size: .; v_call: TRBV30; cdr3_nt: TGTGCCTGGAGGTGGTACGGGGTTAGCACAGATACGCAGTATTTT; cdr3_aa: CAWRWYGVSTDTQYF
j_call: TRBJ1-6; cdr3_length: 13; d_call: .; clone_size: .; v_call: TRBV19; cdr3_nt: TGTGCCAGTAGTATAGTCGAGAATTCACCCCTCCACTTT; cdr3_aa: CASSIVENSPLHF
j_call: TRBJ1-1; cdr3_length: 13; d_call: .; clone_size: .; v_call: TRBV5-5; cdr3_nt: TGTGCCAGCAGCTGGGTCGATAACACTGAAGCTTTCTTT; cdr3_aa: CASSWVDNTEAFF
j_call: TRBJ2-3; cdr3_length: 12; d_call: .; clone_size: once; v_call: TRBV25-1; cdr3_nt: TGTGCCAGTGCAGGGTCGACAGATACGCAGTATTTT; cdr3_aa: CASAGSTDTQYF
j_call: TRBJ2-7; cdr3_length: 14; d_call: TRBD2; clone_size: .; v_call: TRBV5-4; cdr3_nt: TGTGCCAGCAGCTACCTAGCGGGAGGGCCCGAGCAGTACTTC; cdr3_aa: CASSYLAGGPEQYF
j_call: TRBJ1-6; cdr3_length: 14; d_call: .; clone_size: .; v_call: TRBV11-2; cdr3_nt: TGTGCCAGCAGCTTACGTCTTTATAATTCACCCCTCCACTTT; cdr3_aa: CASSLRLYNSPLHF
j_call: TRBJ1-5; cdr3_length: 14; d_call: .; clone_size: .; v_call: TRBV9; cdr3_nt: TGTGCCAGCAGCGTAGAGGCAGGCAATCAGCCCCAGCATTTT; cdr3_aa: CASSVEAGNQPQHF
j_call: TRBJ1-5; cdr3_length: 13; d_call: .; clone_size: .; v_call: TRBV6-5; cdr3_nt: TGTGCCAGCAGCGAGTTTGGCAATCAGCCCCAGCATTTT; cdr3_aa: CASSEFGNQPQHF
j_call: TRBJ2-2; cdr3_length: 13; d_call: .; clone_size: .; v_call: TRBV29-1; cdr3_nt: TGCAGCGCTCCGGGTCCGAACACCGGGGAGCTGTTTTTT; cdr3_aa: CSAPGPNTGELFF